This TCR beta chain was obtained from a study of regulatory T cells in long-lasting Graves disease (dated by TCRdb to the early 2020s). A note on the overall study: Patients with newly diagnosed Graves' disease had been on antithyroid drugs for under 3 months. Peripheral blood TCR sequencing and RNA sequencing compared persistent Graves' disease patients with newly diagnosed Graves' disease patients. A total of 33 samples were covered by TCR sequencing, comprising about 13 persistent and roughly 20 newly diagnosed Graves' disease patients. The study took place in China and was registered as a clinical trial.

This clonotype was detected ten times or more. Its antigen is currently not known. Base quality data are lacking; no much larger clone is found one base away. What the time point label conveys for this sample: newly diagnosed GD, antithyroid drugs for less than 3 months. For both TCR sequencing and RNA sequencing, RNA was extracted from PBMCs using TRIzol. Graves' disease was diagnosed according to American Thyroid Association guidelines. Patients were recruited from an endocrinology department in Xi'an, China. Each patient gave 9 to 10 milliliters of peripheral blood, collected in an EDTA anticoagulant tube. Ficoll Paque Plus density gradient separation was used to isolate PBMCs, and no further T cell sorting was done. An Agilent 2100 Bioanalyzer and agarose gel were used to check RNA quality, while a NanoDrop 2000 measured RNA concentration. The research as a whole found: As a limitation, the authors acknowledged that the small sample size may reduce accuracy. Because the primary lesion, thyroid tissue, could not be accessed, the study looked at peripheral blood alone. Lower TCR Shannon entropy and fewer highly expanded clones were observed in persistent Graves' disease patients than in newly diagnosed patients, which suggested clonal expansion. Patients with persistent disease shared more public clonotypes (approximately 2,500) than newly diagnosed patients did (around 930). Persistent disease showed preferential use of TRBV28, TRBJ1-2 and TRBJ2-5, whereas newly diagnosed disease favored TRBV20-1 and TRBJ2-1. Sequencing and analysis were restricted to the TCR beta chain.

Library generation was performed with multiplex PCR. These reads were obtained on an Illumina HiSeq 4000. TCR beta libraries were built with iRepertoire HTBI primers and Arm-PCR amplification of CDR3 regions. Before sequencing, the PCR products underwent gel purification. In the source study's methods: Gene usage analysis of CDR3 amino acid clonotypes relied on the 60 to 65 TRBV and more than twelve TRBJ segments identified across samples. Filtered high-quality paired reads were merged into contigs using COPE and FqMerger. BLAST was used to align contigs to IMGT TRBV, TRBD and TRBJ reference genes, and CDR3 was defined according to IMGT. Highly expanded clones were defined as clonotypes with a frequency above 0.1%. Shannon entropy was used to measure repertoire diversity, and the Gini coefficient was used to measure V-J evenness. Public clonotypes were defined as clonotypes shared by more than one individual. TCRdb applied fastp at Q25 and MiXCR to the public reads, then kept only in-frame beta chains. Rows with a matching CDR3 protein are joined into one entry that keeps the most common DNA and genes. The V and J calls were not made by the authors but by TCRdb's processing. The sample yields approximately 210,000 distinct CDR3 sequences; approximately 20% were counted once. Roughly 23% of the sample comes from the top ten.

CDR1 and CDR2 (LGHDT, YNNKEL) derive from the germline V gene (reference sequence). The CDR3 goes from the cysteine to the phenylalanine over 12 residues. Just CDR3 DNA is preserved here, 36 bases in frame from base 1. The V and J ends are trimmed by 2 bases and 6 bases, leaving 7 bases between them. The input for sequencing was peripheral blood mononuclear cells (PBMCs), taken at new diagnosis, from a patient treated with antithyroid drugs. The chain uses TRBV3-1 and TRBJ2-5; no D gene call is confident. This receptor was taken from a female donor with Graves disease. The encoded CDR3 is CASSQPEQTQYF. The base sequence is TGTGCCAGCAGCCAACCCGAACAGACCCAGTACTTC.